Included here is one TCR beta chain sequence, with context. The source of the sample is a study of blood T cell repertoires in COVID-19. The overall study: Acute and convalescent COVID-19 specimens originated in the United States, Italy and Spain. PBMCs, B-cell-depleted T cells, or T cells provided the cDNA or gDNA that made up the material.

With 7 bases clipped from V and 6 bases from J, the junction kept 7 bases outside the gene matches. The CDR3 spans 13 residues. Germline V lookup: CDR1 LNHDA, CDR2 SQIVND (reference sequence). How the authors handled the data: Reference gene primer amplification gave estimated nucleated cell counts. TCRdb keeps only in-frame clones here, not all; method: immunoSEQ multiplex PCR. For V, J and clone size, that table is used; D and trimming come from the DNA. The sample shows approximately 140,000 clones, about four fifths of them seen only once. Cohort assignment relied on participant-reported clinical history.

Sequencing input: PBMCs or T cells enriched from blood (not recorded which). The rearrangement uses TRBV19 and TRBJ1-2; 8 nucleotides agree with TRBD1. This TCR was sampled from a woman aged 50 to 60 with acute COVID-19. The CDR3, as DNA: TGTGCCAGTACCCCGACAGGGGTGCATGGCTACACCTTC. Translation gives CASTPTGVHGYTF.